This T cell receptor beta chain was identified during a study of cytomegalovirus exposure and HLA in healthy donors. The PCR used 60 Vbeta and 13 Jbeta primers. Clones were read by immunoSEQ multiplex PCR, and TCRdb kept only the in-frame ones, dropping some. The sample has approximately 130,000 clones; 75% to 85% are singletons. The V gene end was trimmed by 4 bases and the J gene end by 4 bases; junction bases not matched to a gene: 8. CDR3 size: 17 residues. Germline CDR1 SGHTA, CDR2 FQGNSA. The source is a woman between 45 and 65 years old in good health and CMV-seropositive. The genes are TRBV7-2 and TRBJ2-5, with 14 bases fitting TRBD2. The specimen was PBMCs. Here the CDR3 DNA reads TGTGCCAGCAGCTCCGGGGGACTAGCGGGGGAAGGAGAGACCCAGTACTTC. As protein: CASSSGGLAGEGETQYF.